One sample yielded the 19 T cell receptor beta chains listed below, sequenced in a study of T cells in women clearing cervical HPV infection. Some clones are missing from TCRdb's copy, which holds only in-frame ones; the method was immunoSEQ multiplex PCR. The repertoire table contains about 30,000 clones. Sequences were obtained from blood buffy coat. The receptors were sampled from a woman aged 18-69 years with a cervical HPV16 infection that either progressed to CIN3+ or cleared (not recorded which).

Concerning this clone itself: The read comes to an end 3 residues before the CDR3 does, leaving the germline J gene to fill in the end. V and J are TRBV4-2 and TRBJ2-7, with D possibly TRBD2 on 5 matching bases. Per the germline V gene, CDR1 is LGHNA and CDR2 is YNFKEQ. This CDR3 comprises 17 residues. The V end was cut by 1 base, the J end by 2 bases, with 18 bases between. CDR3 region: CASSQVLAGRITYEQYF. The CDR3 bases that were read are TGTGCCAGCAGCCAAGTCCTAGCAGGACGGATCACCTACGAG.

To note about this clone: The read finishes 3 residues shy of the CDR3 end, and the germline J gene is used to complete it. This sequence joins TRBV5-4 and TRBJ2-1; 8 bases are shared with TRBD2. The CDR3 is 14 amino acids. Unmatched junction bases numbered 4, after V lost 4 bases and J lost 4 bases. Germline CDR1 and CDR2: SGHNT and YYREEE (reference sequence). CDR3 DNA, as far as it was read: TGTGCCAGCAGCCTCGGCGGGGGGTACAATGAG. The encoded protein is CASSLGGGYNE. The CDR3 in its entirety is CASSLGGGYNEQFF.

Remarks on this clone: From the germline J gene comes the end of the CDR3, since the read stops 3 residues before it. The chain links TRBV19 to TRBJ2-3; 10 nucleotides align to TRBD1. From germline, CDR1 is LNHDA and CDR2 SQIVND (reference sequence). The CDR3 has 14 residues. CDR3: CASRKGQGNQPQYF. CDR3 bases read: TGTGCCAGTAGAAAGGGACAGGGGAATCAGCCG.

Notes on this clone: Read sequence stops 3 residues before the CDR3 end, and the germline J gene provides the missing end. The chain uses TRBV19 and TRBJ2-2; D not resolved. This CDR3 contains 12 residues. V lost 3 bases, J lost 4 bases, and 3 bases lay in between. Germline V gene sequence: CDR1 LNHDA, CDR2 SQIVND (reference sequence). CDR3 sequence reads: CASSISTGELFF. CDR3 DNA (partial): TGTGCCAGTAGTATCAGCACCGGGGAG. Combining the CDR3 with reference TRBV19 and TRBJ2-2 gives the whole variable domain DGGITQSPKYLFRKEGQNVTLSCEQNLNHDAMYWYRQDPGQGLRLIYYSQIVNDFQKGDIAEGYSVSREKKESFPLTVTSAQKNPTAFYLCASSISTGELFFGEGSRLTVL.

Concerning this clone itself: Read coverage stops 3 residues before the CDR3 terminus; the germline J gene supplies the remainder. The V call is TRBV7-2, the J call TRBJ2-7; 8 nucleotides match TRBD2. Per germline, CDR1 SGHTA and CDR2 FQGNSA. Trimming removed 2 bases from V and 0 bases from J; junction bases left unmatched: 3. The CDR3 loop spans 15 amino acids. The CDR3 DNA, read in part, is TGTGCCAGCAGCTTAACAAGCGGGAGCTCCTACGAG. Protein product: CASSLTSGSSYE. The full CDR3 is CASSLTSGSSYEQYF.

The DNA read from the CDR3 is TGTGCCAGTAGTGCTTACGGCGGCTCCTACAATGAG. Translation: CASSAYGGSYNE. Given in full, the CDR3 is CASSAYGGSYNEQFF. The J gene is TRBJ2-1, the V gene TRBV19, with D unresolved. The read finishes 3 residues shy of the CDR3 end, and the germline J gene is used to complete it. Germline values: CDR1 LNHDA, CDR2 SQIVND (reference sequence). The CDR3 contains 15 residues. Trimming removed 5 bases at V and 0 bases at J, with 11 bases between.

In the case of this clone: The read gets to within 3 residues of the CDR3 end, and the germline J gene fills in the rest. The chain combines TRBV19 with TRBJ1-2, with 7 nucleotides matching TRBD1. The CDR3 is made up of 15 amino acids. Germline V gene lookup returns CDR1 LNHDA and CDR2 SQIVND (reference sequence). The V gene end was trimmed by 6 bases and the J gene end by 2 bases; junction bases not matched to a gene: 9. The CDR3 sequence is CASRPTGVANYGYTF. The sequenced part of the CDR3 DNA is TGTGCCAGTAGACCCACAGGGGTCGCGAACTATGGC.

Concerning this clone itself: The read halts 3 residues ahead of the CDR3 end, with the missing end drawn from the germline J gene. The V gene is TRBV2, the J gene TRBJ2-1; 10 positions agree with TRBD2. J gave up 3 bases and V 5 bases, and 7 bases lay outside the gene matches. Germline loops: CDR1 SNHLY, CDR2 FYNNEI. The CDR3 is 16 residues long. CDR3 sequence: CASSFTIAGGYNEQFF. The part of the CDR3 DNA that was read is TGTGCCAGCAGTTTTACGATAGCGGGAGGCTACAATGAG.

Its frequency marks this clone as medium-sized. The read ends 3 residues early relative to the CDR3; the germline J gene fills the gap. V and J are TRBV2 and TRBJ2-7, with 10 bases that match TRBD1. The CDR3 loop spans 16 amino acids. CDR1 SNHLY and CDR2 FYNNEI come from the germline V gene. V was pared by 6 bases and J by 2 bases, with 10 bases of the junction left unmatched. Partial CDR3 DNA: TGTGCCAGCAGCGCTGCAAGAGGACAGGGGGCCTACGAG. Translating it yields CASSAARGQGAYE. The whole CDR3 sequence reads CASSAARGQGAYEQYF.

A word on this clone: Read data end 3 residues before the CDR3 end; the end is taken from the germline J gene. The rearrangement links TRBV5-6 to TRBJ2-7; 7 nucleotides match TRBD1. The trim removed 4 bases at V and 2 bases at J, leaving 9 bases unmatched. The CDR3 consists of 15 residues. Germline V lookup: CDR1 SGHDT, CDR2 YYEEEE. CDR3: CASSITGAWPYEQYF. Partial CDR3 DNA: TGTGCCAGCAGCATAACAGGGGCTTGGCCCTACGAG.

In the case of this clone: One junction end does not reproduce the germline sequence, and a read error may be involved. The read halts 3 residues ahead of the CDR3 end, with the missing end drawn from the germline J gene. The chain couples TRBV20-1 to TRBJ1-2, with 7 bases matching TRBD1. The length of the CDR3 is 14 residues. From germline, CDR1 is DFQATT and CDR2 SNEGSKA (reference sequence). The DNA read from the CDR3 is TGCAGTGCAAGAGAGACAGGGACCCTCTATGGC. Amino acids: CSARETGTLYG. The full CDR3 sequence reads CSARETGTLYGYTF.

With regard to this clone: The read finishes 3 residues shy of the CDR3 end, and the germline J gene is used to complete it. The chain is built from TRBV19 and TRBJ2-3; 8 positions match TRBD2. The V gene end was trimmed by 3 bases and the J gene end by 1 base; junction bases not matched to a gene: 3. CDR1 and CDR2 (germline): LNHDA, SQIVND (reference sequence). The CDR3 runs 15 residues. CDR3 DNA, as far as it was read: TGTGCCAGTAGTATCTCGCGGGAGGGCACAGATACG. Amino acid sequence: CASSISREGTDT. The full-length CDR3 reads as CASSISREGTDTQYF.

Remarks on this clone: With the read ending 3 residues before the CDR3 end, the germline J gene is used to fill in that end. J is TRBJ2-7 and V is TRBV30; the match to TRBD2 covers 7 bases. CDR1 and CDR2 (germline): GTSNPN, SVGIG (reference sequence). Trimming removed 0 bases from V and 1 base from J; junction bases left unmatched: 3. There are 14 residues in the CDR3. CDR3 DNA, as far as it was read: TGTGCCTGGAGTGTATCGGGGGGATCCTACGAG. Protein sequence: CAWSVSGGSYE. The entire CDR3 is CAWSVSGGSYEQYF.

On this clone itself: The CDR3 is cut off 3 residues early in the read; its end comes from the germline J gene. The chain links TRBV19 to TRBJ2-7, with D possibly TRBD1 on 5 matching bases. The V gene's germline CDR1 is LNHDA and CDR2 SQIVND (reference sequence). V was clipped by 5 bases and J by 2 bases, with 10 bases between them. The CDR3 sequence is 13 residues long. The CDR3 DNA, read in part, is TGTGCCAGTAGTGTTGACAGTACCTACGAG. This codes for CASSVDSTYE. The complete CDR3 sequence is CASSVDSTYEQYF.

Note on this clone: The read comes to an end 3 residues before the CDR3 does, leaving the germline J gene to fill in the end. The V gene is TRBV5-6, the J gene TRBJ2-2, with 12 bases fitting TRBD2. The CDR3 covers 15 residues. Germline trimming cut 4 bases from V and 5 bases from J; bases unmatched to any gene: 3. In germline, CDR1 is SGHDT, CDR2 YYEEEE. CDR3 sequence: CASSLLAGGTGELFF. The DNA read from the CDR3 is TGTGCCAGCAGCCTACTAGCGGGAGGTACCGGGGAG.

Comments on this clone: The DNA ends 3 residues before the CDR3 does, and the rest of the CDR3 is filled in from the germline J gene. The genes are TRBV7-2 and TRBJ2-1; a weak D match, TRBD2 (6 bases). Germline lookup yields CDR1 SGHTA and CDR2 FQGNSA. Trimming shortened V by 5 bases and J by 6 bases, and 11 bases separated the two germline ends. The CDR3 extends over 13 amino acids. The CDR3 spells CASSTGTGNEQFF. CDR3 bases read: TGTGCCAGCAGCACCGGGACTGGCAATGAG.

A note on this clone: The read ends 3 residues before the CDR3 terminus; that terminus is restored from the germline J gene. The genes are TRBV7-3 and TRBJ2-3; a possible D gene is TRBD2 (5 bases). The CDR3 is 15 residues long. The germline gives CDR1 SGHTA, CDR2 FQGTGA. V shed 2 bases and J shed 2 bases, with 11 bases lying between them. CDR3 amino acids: CASSLRAGDTDTQYF. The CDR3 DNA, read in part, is TGTGCCAGCAGCTTACGGGCCGGGGACACAGATACG.

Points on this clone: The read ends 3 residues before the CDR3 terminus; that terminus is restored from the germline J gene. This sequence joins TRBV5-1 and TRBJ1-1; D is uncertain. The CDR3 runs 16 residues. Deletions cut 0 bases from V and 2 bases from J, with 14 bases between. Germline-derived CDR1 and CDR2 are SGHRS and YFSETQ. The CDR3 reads CASSLAIGQVNTEAFF. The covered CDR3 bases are TGCGCCAGCAGCTTGGCGATAGGCCAGGTCAACACTGAA.

Partial CDR3 DNA: TGTGCCAGCAGCTCCCCGACATTAGGTGGGGAG. Translation gives CASSSPTLGGE. The whole CDR3 is CASSSPTLGGELFF. The V and J genes are TRBV7-2 and TRBJ2-2; D is ambiguous. The read stops 3 residues short of the end of the CDR3; the missing end is completed from the germline J gene. The CDR3 is made up of 14 amino acids. Germline values: CDR1 SGHTA, CDR2 FQGNSA. V lost 4 bases, J lost 8 bases, and 14 bases lay in between.